This TCR beta chain emerged from a study of cytomegalovirus exposure and HLA in healthy donors. General observations from the study: Diagnosis of cytomegalovirus status made by the classifier reportedly showed high specificity and sensitivity.

The CDR3 contains 15 residues. CDR1 is SGHAT and CDR2 is FQNNGV in the germline V gene. The V and J ends lost 4 bases and 2 bases respectively, with 11 bases between them. Concerning this clone: Its cognate antigen is unknown.

Researchers ran the PCR with 60 Vbeta and 13 Jbeta primers. The data were produced by immunoSEQ multiplex PCR, yet TCRdb's version contains in-frame clones alone and is incomplete. The sample shows about 180,000 clones, roughly 80% of them seen only once. Sequencing was carried out using PBMCs. The rearrangement links TRBV11-2 to TRBJ2-2; D possibly corresponds to TRBD2 (6 bases). The clonotype comes from a young woman in good health and CMV-seropositive. The CDR3 DNA reads TGTGCCAGCAGCTGGGTTAGCGGAAACACCGGGGAGCTGTTTTTT. Translated, it gives CASSWVSGNTGELFF.